Following are 20 T cell receptor beta chains from one sample sequenced in a study of blood T cell repertoires in COVID-19. Measured with immunoSEQ multiplex PCR; TCRdb has only the in-frame clones, and not every one. The sample has 170,000 or so clones, just under 80% seen once. The specimen was peripheral blood. All receptors derive from a man aged 65-85 years with active or convalescent COVID-19.

The gene calls are TRBV6-2 or TRBV6-3 and TRBJ2-3, with D tentatively TRBD2 (6 bases). V was trimmed by 2 bases and J by 0 bases, leaving 9 bases between them. The CDR3 covers 15 residues. CDR1 is MNHEY and CDR2 is SVGEGT in the germline V gene. CDR3: CASSYDGGSTDTQYF. As DNA, the CDR3 is TGTGCCAGCAGTTACGATGGGGGGAGCACAGATACGCAGTATTTT.

The chain is built from TRBV5-4 and TRBJ1-2; D unresolved. Germline V lookup: CDR1 SGHNT, CDR2 YYREEE (reference sequence). The CDR3 runs to 13 residues. V was trimmed by 4 bases and J by 8 bases, leaving 15 bases between them. The CDR3 DNA reads as TGTGCCAGCAGCCCCGACACTCGGGAAGGCTACACCTTC. Its translation: CASSPDTREGYTF.

V gene TRBV28 combines with J gene TRBJ1-6, with TRBD1 matching over 7 bases. Trimming removed 2 bases from V and 7 bases from J; junction bases left unmatched: 11. There are 17 residues in the CDR3. CDR1 and CDR2 from the germline V gene are MDHEN and SYDVKM. The CDR3 nucleotides are TGTGCCAGCAGTTTAATTGATAGGGGGCAGAACAATTCACCCCTCCACTTT. Encoded protein: CASSLIDRGQNNSPLHF.

The chain recombines TRBV27 with TRBJ1-1, with 7 nucleotides matching TRBD1. With V trimmed by 2 bases and J by 1 base, 7 bases remained unmatched. CDR1 MNHEY and CDR2 SMNVEV come from the germline V gene (reference sequence). The CDR3 loop spans 16 amino acids. The CDR3 reads CASSLKWTGWNTEAFF. CDR3 sequence (DNA): TGTGCCAGCAGTTTAAAATGGACAGGCTGGAACACTGAAGCTTTCTTT.

V gene TRBV19 combines with J gene TRBJ2-7, with 8 positions matching TRBD1. V dropped 5 bases and J dropped 4; count of bases not matched to a gene: 16. The CDR3 totals 17 residues. Germline assignment: CDR1 LNHDA and CDR2 SQIVND (reference sequence). The CDR3 region is CASSFETAGTGWYEQYF. CDR3 nucleotide sequence: TGTGCCAGTAGTTTTGAAACAGCCGGGACAGGCTGGTACGAGCAGTACTTC.

J is TRBJ1-5 and V is TRBV23-1, with no clear D. TRBV23-1 is marked as an open reading frame, function uncertain. The CDR3 is 10 residues long. The V gene lost 4 bases and the J gene lost 9 bases, with 4 bases spanning the gap. CDR3 in amino acids: CASSLRPQHF. CDR3 nucleotides: TGCGCCAGCAGTCTCCGGCCCCAGCATTTT.

The CDR3 nucleotides are TGTGCCATCAGTGAGTCGGGACAGGGTCAAGAGCAGTACTTC. Encoded protein: CAISESGQGQEQYF. The chain employs TRBV10-3 and TRBJ2-7; TRBD1 matches at 9 bases. V was pared by 0 bases and J by 7 bases, with 4 bases of the junction left unmatched. Looked up from germline, CDR1 is ENHRY and CDR2 is SYGVKD. This CDR3 is built from 14 residues.

The chain couples TRBV6-2 or TRBV6-3 to TRBJ2-1; a possible D gene is TRBD2 (7 bases). V was clipped by 4 bases and J by 1 base, with 11 bases between them. Germline-derived CDR1 and CDR2 are MNHEY and SVGEGT. The CDR3 has 15 residues. The CDR3 is CASSSGGGSYNEQFF. CDR3 sequence (DNA): TGTGCCAGCAGTTCGGGGGGCGGGTCCTACAATGAGCAGTTCTTC.

In its sample, this clone was seen once. The chain links TRBV6-5 to TRBJ1-1, with 8 bases identical to TRBD1. The CDR3 spans 14 residues. The V and J ends lost 7 bases and 5 bases, in that order; junction bases with no gene match: 9. From germline, CDR1 is MNHEY and CDR2 SVGAGI. CDR3 sequence (DNA): TGTGCCAGCAACATGGACAGGGCGGGGACTGAAGCTTTCTTT. Its protein is CASNMDRAGTEAFF.

This rearrangement joins TRBV7-9 to TRBJ1-1, with D uncertain. Looked up from germline, CDR1 is SEHNR and CDR2 is FQNEAQ (reference sequence). The CDR3 runs to 13 residues. V was cut by 5 bases and J by 7 bases, with 14 bases left in between. The CDR3: CASSASHKFEAFF. The CDR3 region has the DNA TGTGCCAGCAGCGCTAGCCACAAATTTGAAGCTTTCTTT. Complete variable domain (other parts from reference TRBV7-9 and TRBJ1-1): DTGVSQNPRHKITKRGQNVTFRCDPISEHNRLYWYRQTLGQGPEFLTYFQNEAQLEKSRLLSDRFSAERPKGSFSTLEIQRTEQGDSAMYLCASSASHKFEAFFGQGTRLTVV.

The V gene is TRBV11-2, the J gene TRBJ2-7; 7 nucleotides align to TRBD1. The CDR3 is made up of 15 amino acids. CDR1 SGHAT and CDR2 FQNNGV come from the germline V gene. V dropped 5 bases and J dropped 2; count of bases not matched to a gene: 9. The CDR3 is CASSRRGFSAYEQYF. The CDR3 DNA follows: TGTGCCAGCAGCCGCAGGGGGTTTTCGGCCTACGAGCAGTACTTC.

This clone has just one count. J is TRBJ2-1 and V is TRBV13; 8 nucleotides line up with TRBD1. From germline, CDR1 is PRHDT and CDR2 FYEKMQ (reference sequence). This CDR3 is built from 14 residues. V trimming: 6 bases; J trimming: 9 bases; junction bases outside the gene matches: 10. As DNA, the CDR3 is TGTGCCAGCAGACGAGGACAGGGTACGGTTGAGCAGTTCTTC. Translation gives CASRRGQGTVEQFF.

CDR3 residues: CASSKTGTGISEQYF. The CDR3 region has the DNA TGTGCCAGCAGTAAAACCGGGACAGGGATCTCCGAGCAGTACTTC. V usage is TRBV2 and J usage is TRBJ2-7, with 9 bases aligning to TRBD1. Germline V gene lookup returns CDR1 SNHLY and CDR2 FYNNEI. V shed 5 bases and J 6 bases; nucleotides not matched to a gene: 11. The CDR3 spans 15 residues.

The chain uses TRBV9 and TRBJ1-6, with D perhaps TRBD1 (5 bases). The germline V and J ends were trimmed by 0 bases and 11 bases, with 15 bases remaining between them. The CDR3 is 15 amino acids. Looked up from germline, CDR1 is SGDLS and CDR2 is YYNGEE. This CDR3 reads CASSVGEGTAPPLHF. The CDR3 DNA reads as TGTGCCAGCAGCGTAGGGGAGGGGACGGCGCCACCCCTCCACTTT.

V usage is TRBV3-1 (or the pseudogene TRBV3-2) and J usage is TRBJ1-1; D ambiguous. CDR1 is LGHDT and CDR2 is YNNKEL in the germline V gene (reference sequence). The CDR3 consists of 15 residues. Trimming removed 2 bases at V and 1 base at J, with 11 bases between. The DNA for the CDR3 is TGTGCCAGCAGCCAACGGTTGGGAGGGAACACTGAAGCTTTCTTT. Its translation is CASSQRLGGNTEAFF.

This clone was seen only once. The chain recombines TRBV6-5 with TRBJ1-1; the D gene is possibly TRBD1 (5 bases). There are 14 residues in the CDR3. V was pared by 10 bases and J by 5 bases, with 20 bases between. CDR1 and CDR2 (germline): MNHEY, SVGAGI. CDR3 sequence reads: CATHPNTGRTEAFF. As DNA, the CDR3 is TGTGCCACTCACCCCAATACAGGCCGGACTGAAGCTTTCTTT.

The J gene is TRBJ2-7, the V gene TRBV10-1; D might be TRBD2 (6 bases). The germline V gene has CDR1 WNHNN and CDR2 SYGVQD (reference sequence). CDR3 length: 15 amino acids. V lost 3 bases, J lost 3 bases, and 15 bases lay in between. CDR3 sequence (DNA): TGCGCCAGCAGTGAAGGGCCTAGCGAGAACTACGAGCAGTACTTC. Its protein is CASSEGPSENYEQYF.

The chain joins TRBV6-5 to TRBJ1-6; D call uncertain. CDR3 length equals 15 residues. Trimming cost V 2 bases and J 7 bases, with 12 bases left between them. Germline loops: CDR1 MNHEY, CDR2 SVGAGI. The CDR3 sequence: CASSYPTAGNSPLHF. CDR3 nucleotides: TGTGCCAGCAGTTACCCCACCGCGGGGAATTCACCCCTCCACTTT.

V gene TRBV6-5 combines with J gene TRBJ2-7, with D tentatively TRBD1 (6 bases). CDR3 length: 13 residues. Germline lookup yields CDR1 MNHEY and CDR2 SVGAGI. The ends were cut back, 2 bases at V and 4 bases at J, with 9 bases in the middle. DNA of the CDR3: TGTGCCAGCAGTTACGTGACAGGTTACGAGCAGTACTTC. Encoded protein: CASSYVTGYEQYF.

CDR3 amino acids: CASSHRVGSGVNTDTQYF. For the CDR3, the DNA is TGCGCCAGCAGCCATAGGGTAGGGAGCGGGGTAAACACAGATACGCAGTATTTT. V gene TRBV4-3 combines with J gene TRBJ2-3; 7 bases are shared with TRBD2. From germline, CDR1 is LGHNA and CDR2 YSLEER. With V trimmed by 3 bases and J by 2 bases, 14 bases remained unmatched. The CDR3 is 18 residues long.